A single TCR beta chain is shown here with its context. This receptor's antigen is unknown. Base qualities were left out, and no much larger clone turns up one base away. These data originate in a study of technical replicates of blood from a handful of donors (dated by TCRdb to about 2017). Sequences MNHEY (CDR1) and SMNVEV (CDR2) are obtained from the germline V gene (reference sequence). Spanning cysteine to phenylalanine, the CDR3 consists of 15 amino acids. Only CDR3 DNA remains: 45 bases, in frame from the first base. At the junction V is shortened by 5 bases and J by 1 base; bases outside the gene matches: 5. The library was obtained by the immunoSEQ multiplex PCR assay. TCRdb obtained this table from immuneACCESS and retained in-frame rearrangements with V and J assigned. These tables miss some clones; where compared with another copy, unresolved V genes account for less than half of the shortfall, and the remainder is unexplained. The sample table records about 100,000 clones; around 95% of these occur just once. The ten largest clones capture 0.24% of the sample.

The source is a human donor in good health. Sequencing input: T cells isolated from PBMCs. This chain joins TRBV27 to TRBJ2-5; TRBD1 agrees with 9 junctional bases. CDR3 reads: CASSRDRVGQETQYF. The DNA reads as follows: TGTGCCAGCAGTAGGGACAGGGTCGGCCAAGAGACCCAGTACTTC.